The 27 T cell receptor beta chains given below trace back to one sample, sequenced in a study of CD8 T cells in ankylosing spondylitis. TCRdb reanalysed the 5' RACE reads using MiXCR and keeps one entry per CDR3 protein. The sample has more than 250,000 distinct CDR3 sequences, around 10% seen once. Sequenced input: blood, either unsorted or a sorted T cell fraction (not recorded which). These TCRs come from a female donor with ankylosing spondylitis or in good health (not recorded which).

In its sample, this clonotype was seen a few times. V usage is TRBV3-1 and J usage is TRBJ2-7, with 8 bases fitting TRBD1. The V gene's germline CDR1 is LGHDT and CDR2 YNNKEL (reference sequence). This CDR3 comprises 15 residues. V trimming: 1 base; J trimming: 5 bases; junction bases outside the gene matches: 7. Here the CDR3 reads CASSQGTGSPDEQYF. In nucleotides, the CDR3 is TGTGCCAGCAGCCAAGGGACAGGGTCCCCTGACGAGCAGTACTTC.

This clonotype was counted only a few times. The V gene is TRBV12-5, the J gene TRBJ2-2; 7 bases align to TRBD1. Germline V gene sequence: CDR1 LGHNT, CDR2 FRNRAP. This CDR3 comprises 16 residues. V gave up 5 bases and J gave up 0 bases; unmatched junction bases: 6. This chain's CDR3 is CASGRLGTANTGELFF. The CDR3 nucleotides are TGTGCTAGTGGTAGACTTGGGACAGCGAACACCGGGGAGCTGTTTTTT.

In this sample, this clonotype turned up many times. The chain links TRBV9 to TRBJ2-7; possibly TRBD2 for D (6 bases). The length of the CDR3 is 13 residues. Trimming removed 0 bases at V and 4 bases at J, with 8 bases between. Germline values: CDR1 SGDLS, CDR2 YYNGEE. The CDR3 coding sequence is TGTGCCAGCAGCGTAGGGGACTCTTACGAGCAGTACTTC. Its translation is CASSVGDSYEQYF.

This clonotype was recorded at least ten times. The genes are TRBV10-2 and TRBJ2-7; 10 bases are a match to TRBD1. The ends lost 7 bases at V and 1 base at J; junction bases unmatched: 7. The germline V gene encodes CDR1 WSHSY and CDR2 SAAADI. The CDR3 loop spans 15 amino acids. The CDR3: CASKYGQGVSYEQYF. The CDR3, as DNA: TGCGCCAGCAAATACGGACAGGGGGTGTCCTACGAGCAGTACTTC.

In this sample, this clonotype turned up many times. This rearrangement joins TRBV9 to TRBJ2-1; D is unclear. Trimming took off 0 bases at V and 10 bases at J, with 23 bases between the two ends. This CDR3 region has 17 residues. Per the germline V gene, CDR1 is SGDLS and CDR2 is YYNGEE. The CDR3 reads CASSVDFGTSMSREQFF. Written as DNA, the CDR3 is TGTGCCAGCAGCGTAGATTTCGGAACATCCATGTCCCGGGAGCAGTTCTTC.

This clonotype was seen a few times. The rearrangement uses TRBV5-6 and TRBJ2-1; the match to TRBD2 covers 8 bases. CDR1 is SGHDT, CDR2 YYEEEE, per germline. The junction had 10 bases not matched to a gene; V was cut back by 1 base and J by 10 bases. The CDR3 totals 15 residues. The CDR3 spells CASSLFPGGPTEQFF. The DNA of the CDR3 is TGTGCCAGCAGCTTGTTTCCGGGGGGGCCGACCGAGCAGTTCTTC.

This clonotype was seen repeatedly, ten times or more. The rearrangement joins TRBV28 to TRBJ2-1; D perhaps matches TRBD2 (5 bases). CDR1 and CDR2 from the germline V gene are MDHEN and SYDVKM. This CDR3 spans 14 amino acids. V lost 8 bases to trimming and J lost 2 bases, with 13 bases between them. DNA of the CDR3: TGTGCCAGCTCCCCTCGAGGGACCTACAATGAGCAGTTCTTC. Translated, it gives CASSPRGTYNEQFF.

This clonotype has only a few counts. The J gene is TRBJ2-3, the V gene TRBV20-1, with a possible D match to TRBD2 (7 bases). The germline V gene has CDR1 DFQATT and CDR2 SNEGSKA (reference sequence). The ends were cut back, 3 bases at V and 2 bases at J, with 12 bases in the middle. The CDR3 is 14 residues long. This CDR3 is CSARRGGATDTQYF. As DNA, the CDR3 is TGCAGTGCTAGGAGGGGGGGGGCCACAGATACGCAGTATTTT.

The chain joins TRBV20-1 to TRBJ2-3, with 7 bases identical to TRBD2. Germline assignment: CDR1 DFQATT and CDR2 SNEGSKA (reference sequence). This CDR3 comprises 14 residues. Trimming at V came to 6 bases and at J to 2 bases, leaving 8 bases not matched to a gene. This CDR3 is CSASRAGLTDTQYF. CDR3 in DNA: TGCAGTGCCAGCAGAGCGGGGCTCACAGATACGCAGTATTTT.

In its sample, this clonotype was seen a few times. The chain uses TRBV21-1 and TRBJ2-1; TRBD2 was called by the table and not checked on the DNA. TRBV21-1 is an annotated pseudogene. The CDR3 length is 15 residues. CDR3 in amino acids: CASSTIRTSSREQFF. The CDR3 DNA reads TGTGCCAGCAGCACCATAAGGACTAGCTCCCGCGAGCAGTTCTTC.

This clonotype was found many times. The V and J genes are TRBV27 and TRBJ1-2, with D unresolved. Germline V gene lookup returns CDR1 MNHEY and CDR2 SMNVEV (reference sequence). This CDR3 comprises 13 residues. The germline V and J ends were trimmed by 5 bases and 2 bases, with 9 bases remaining between them. The CDR3 loop is CASSRQANYGYTF. The CDR3 DNA sequence: TGTGCCAGCAGTCGCCAGGCGAACTATGGCTACACCTTC.

Only a few counts were recorded for this clonotype. The V gene is TRBV20-1, the J gene TRBJ1-6; no reliable D call. Germline loops: CDR1 DFQATT, CDR2 SNEGSKA (reference sequence). With 3 bases removed from V and 9 bases from J, the gap between germline ends came to 6 bases. The CDR3 contains 11 residues. DNA of the CDR3: TGCAGTGCTAGTGAGGGTTCACCCCTCCACTTT. Residues: CSASEGSPLHF.

There are many counts of this clonotype. This chain links TRBV5-1 with TRBJ1-2; 7 bases agree with TRBD1. The CDR3 has 15 residues. CDR1 is SGHRS, CDR2 YFSETQ, per germline. With V trimmed by 3 bases and J by 0 bases, 5 bases remained unmatched. The CDR3 DNA is TGCGCCAGCAGCTCGACCGGGACAGCTAACTATGGCTACACCTTC. Translated, it gives CASSSTGTANYGYTF.

This clonotype turned up a few times. This sequence joins TRBV20-1 and TRBJ2-1; 9 bases line up with TRBD2. The CDR3 consists of 17 residues. V lost 8 bases to trimming and J lost 6 bases; unmatched junction nucleotides: 20. The germline gives CDR1 DFQATT, CDR2 SNEGSKA (reference sequence). DNA of the CDR3: TGCAGTTTAATTAAGGGGTCTAGCGGGATTATTGGCAATGAGCAGTTCTTC. It is translated as CSLIKGSSGIIGNEQFF.

The sample holds a few counts of this clonotype. This chain connects TRBV5-6 to TRBJ2-4; D not resolved. The germline gives CDR1 SGHDT, CDR2 YYEEEE. Trimming took off 3 bases at V and 1 base at J, with 5 bases between the two ends. This CDR3 has 13 amino acids. CDR3 amino acids: CASSYGAKNIQYF. The DNA for the CDR3 is TGTGCCAGCAGCTACGGTGCCAAAAACATTCAGTACTTC. Looking up the rest from reference TRBV5-6 and TRBJ2-4 gives the full variable domain: DAGVTQSPTHLIKTRGQQVTLRCSPKSGHDTVSWYQQALGQGPQFIFQYYEEEERQRGNFPDRFSGHQFPNYSSELNVNALLLGDSALYLCASSYGAKNIQYFGAGTRLSVL.

This clonotype was seen repeatedly, ten times or more. V gene TRBV12-3 or TRBV12-4 combines with J gene TRBJ2-3; 7 bases fit TRBD2. The CDR3 length is 14 residues. After removal of 7 bases from V and 1 base from J, the junction contained 5 bases not matched to a gene. The CDR3 region has the DNA TGTGCCAGCATCTCGGGGGGACGCACAGATACGCAGTATTTT. Protein sequence: CASISGGRTDTQYF.

This clonotype was observed at least ten times. The rearrangement links TRBV5-1 to TRBJ2-1, with D perhaps TRBD2 (7 bases). The CDR3 covers 16 residues. V lost 4 bases to trimming and J lost 2 bases, with 16 bases between them. Germline-derived CDR1 and CDR2 are SGHRS and YFSETQ. The CDR3: CASSAALRGPYNEQFF. CDR3 coding DNA: TGCGCCAGCAGCGCCGCCCTGCGGGGGCCCTACAATGAGCAGTTCTTC.

This clonotype was observed a few times. The chain uses TRBV20-1 and TRBJ1-5; maybe TRBD1 (6 bases). Per the germline V gene, CDR1 is DFQATT and CDR2 is SNEGSKA (reference sequence). The CDR3 sequence is 17 residues long. Trimming took 2 bases from V and 4 from J, leaving 21 bases between them. CDR3 residues: CSARLLSGEGSNQPQHF. DNA for the CDR3: TGCAGTGCTAGACTTCTCTCAGGGGAGGGATCGAATCAGCCCCAGCATTTT.

The rearrangement joins TRBV27 to TRBJ1-2; D not resolved. V was shortened by 6 bases and J by 7 bases, with 12 bases between the two germline ends. Germline CDR1 and CDR2: MNHEY and SMNVEV (reference sequence). The CDR3 has 12 residues. The CDR3 sequence is CASSRPGRGYTF. Written as DNA, the CDR3 is TGTGCCAGCAGCCGGCCGGGCCGTGGCTACACCTTC.

This clonotype was recorded many times. The V gene is TRBV7-3, the J gene TRBJ2-3; TRBD1 might be the D (5 bases). Per the germline V gene, CDR1 is SGHTA and CDR2 is FQGTGA. This CDR3 comprises 12 residues. V lost 5 bases, J lost 8 bases, and 11 bases lay in between. CDR3 DNA sequence: TGTGCCAGCAGCCACCGTCAGGGTACGCAGTATTTT. Translation: CASSHRQGTQYF.

In this sample, this clonotype turned up many times. The chain joins TRBV7-8 to TRBJ2-2; 10 bases agree with TRBD1. Germline lookup yields CDR1 SGHVS and CDR2 FQNEAQ. The CDR3 runs 16 residues. V dropped 2 bases and J dropped 4; count of bases not matched to a gene: 4. In nucleotides, the CDR3 is TGTGCCAGCAGCTTAATGGGGACAGGGGTCACCGGGGAGCTGTTTTTT. Translating it yields CASSLMGTGVTGELFF.

Comment on this clonotype: This clone may be a read error of a much larger clone one base away. V and J are TRBV20-1 and TRBJ2-7, with D tentatively TRBD1 (6 bases). CDR3 size: 13 residues. Germline assignment: CDR1 DFQATT and CDR2 SNEGSKA (reference sequence). Here the CDR3 reads CNARRQASYEQYF. CDR3 DNA: TGCAATGCAAGGAGACAGGCATCCTACGAGCAGTACTTC.

This clonotype was seen at least ten times. The chain combines TRBV5-1 with TRBJ1-2; TRBD1 aligns across 7 bases. This CDR3 is built from 14 residues. Germline V lookup: CDR1 SGHRS, CDR2 YFSETQ. Trimming cost V 6 bases and J 7 bases; bases outside gene matches: 12. DNA for the CDR3: TGCGCCAGCACCTACGACAGGGCGTTAGGTGGCTACACCTTC. Encoded protein: CASTYDRALGGYTF.

This rearrangement joins TRBV5-5 to TRBJ2-1, with 9 bases identical to TRBD1. Germline CDR1 SGHKS, CDR2 YYEKEE (reference sequence). This CDR3 spans 14 amino acids. With 4 bases clipped from V and 9 bases from J, the junction kept 8 bases outside the gene matches. This CDR3 reads CASSGRDREAEQFF. The CDR3 nucleotides are TGTGCCAGCAGCGGCCGGGACAGGGAGGCTGAGCAGTTCTTC.

This clonotype came up many times. This rearrangement joins TRBV28 to TRBJ2-5; either TRBD1 or TRBD2 may fit D (5 bases each). Germline V gene data show CDR1 as MDHEN and CDR2 as SYDVKM. This CDR3 contains 14 residues. V shed 3 bases and J shed 6 bases, with 14 bases lying between them. The CDR3 spells CASSFWGSVKTQYF. Here the CDR3 DNA reads TGTGCCAGCAGTTTTTGGGGGAGTGTAAAGACCCAGTACTTC.

This clonotype was detected a few times. The J gene is TRBJ1-2, the V gene TRBV29-1, with D uncertain. V lost 0 bases to trimming and J lost 8 bases, with 7 bases between them. Germline CDR1 SQVTM, CDR2 ANQGSEA. The CDR3 sequence is 11 residues long. Written as DNA, the CDR3 is TGCAGCGTTGAAGATAGGAGGGGCTACACCTTC. This encodes CSVEDRRGYTF.

The table lists this clonotype with many counts. The chain couples TRBV20-1 to TRBJ2-1; no clear D gene. This CDR3 region has 16 residues. V was shortened by 0 bases and J by 6 bases, with 18 bases between the two germline ends. Germline lookup yields CDR1 DFQATT and CDR2 SNEGSKA (reference sequence). As DNA, the CDR3 is TGCAGTGCTAGAGATGTACTACCAAAGAGAGCCAATGAGCAGTTCTTC. Translation gives CSARDVLPKRANEQFF.